One and the same sample provided the 17 T cell receptor beta chains below, sequenced in a study of cytomegalovirus exposure and HLA in healthy donors. The primer mix had 60 Vbeta and 13 Jbeta primers. Sequenced by immunoSEQ multiplex PCR; TCRdb stores in-frame clones only, minus some. The sample lists roughly 130,000 clones, around 80% seen once, with roughly 5.7% in the top ten. Material: PBMCs. The receptors derive from a man aged 25 to 40 in good health and CMV-seronegative.

In this sample, this clone turned up once. The CDR3 region has the DNA TGTGCCAGCAGCGGGGCTCGGAAATCGGCCCAGTACTTC. It specifies CASSGARKSAQYF. V is TRBV11-2 and J is TRBJ2-5; D possibly corresponds to TRBD1 (5 bases). The CDR3 contains 13 residues. Germline values: CDR1 SGHAT, CDR2 FQNNGV. V was trimmed by 5 bases and J by 9 bases, leaving 16 bases between them.

The rearrangement uses TRBV29-1 and TRBJ1-2, with a possible D match to TRBD1 (6 bases). The V and J ends lost 4 bases and 1 base respectively, with 13 bases between them. The CDR3 is 14 amino acids. Per the germline V gene, CDR1 is SQVTM and CDR2 is ANQGSEA. The CDR3 region is CSVAQGLNNYGYTF. The CDR3 DNA follows: TGCAGCGTTGCTCAGGGGTTGAATAACTATGGCTACACCTTC.

The chain combines TRBV28 with TRBJ1-2; 7 bases map to TRBD1. CDR1 and CDR2 from the germline V gene are MDHEN and SYDVKM. The CDR3 is 14 amino acids. With 4 bases clipped from V and 0 bases from J, the junction kept 2 bases outside the gene matches. The CDR3 DNA sequence: TGTGCCAGCAGTTCCGGGACAGCTAACTATGGCTACACCTTC. This gives the protein CASSSGTANYGYTF.

The chain has TRBV27 and TRBJ2-7; the match to TRBD1 covers 7 bases. In germline, CDR1 is MNHEY, CDR2 SMNVEV (reference sequence). This CDR3 contains 14 residues. V was clipped by 5 bases and J by 5 bases; unmatched bases: 9. DNA for the CDR3: TGTGCCAGCAGTCTCGGGACAGAGGTCCACGAGCAGTACTTC. Translated: CASSLGTEVHEQYF.

J is TRBJ2-3 and V is TRBV15; D is undetermined. V was clipped by 4 bases and J by 1 base, with 15 bases between them. CDR1 is LNHNV and CDR2 is YYDKDF in the germline V gene (reference sequence). The CDR3 is 16 residues long. The CDR3 reads CATSTGQGRGTDTQYF. DNA for the CDR3: TGTGCCACCAGCACGGGTCAAGGCCGGGGCACAGATACGCAGTATTTT.

This chain connects TRBV2 to TRBJ1-2, with TRBD1 identical over 9 bases. The germline CDR1 and CDR2 sequences are SNHLY and FYNNEI. CDR3 size: 14 residues. The junction had 4 bases not matched to a gene; V was cut back by 3 bases and J by 5 bases. The CDR3 DNA follows: TGTGCCAGCAGTGATTCTGGGACAGGGTATGGCTACACCTTC. This translates into CASSDSGTGYGYTF.

The chain employs TRBV7-2 and TRBJ1-6, with D tentatively TRBD1 (6 bases). The CDR3 has 13 residues. Germline CDR1 reads SGHTA; CDR2 reads FQGNSA. V was shortened by 6 bases and J by 10 bases, with 13 bases between the two germline ends. Here the CDR3 reads CASRSAGESPLHF. The CDR3 DNA is TGTGCCAGCAGGAGCGCAGGGGAGTCACCCCTCCACTTT.

The chain links TRBV6-4 to TRBJ2-6; D not resolved. CDR1 is MRHNA and CDR2 is SNTAGT in the germline V gene. V lost 3 bases, J lost 0 bases, and 9 bases lay in between. The CDR3 is 16 amino acids. CDR3 sequence: CASSDTGRSGANVLTF. The CDR3 DNA is TGTGCCAGCAGTGATACGGGTCGCTCTGGGGCCAACGTCCTGACTTTC.

This sequence joins TRBV5-4 and TRBJ2-5; 11 bases agree with TRBD2. After removal of 3 bases from V and 1 base from J, the junction contained 5 bases not matched to a gene. CDR3 length: 16 residues. Germline-derived CDR1 and CDR2 are SGHNT and YYREEE (reference sequence). The CDR3, as DNA: TGTGCCAGCAGCTCTCGGCTAGCGGGGGGCCAAGAGACCCAGTACTTC. Its translation is CASSSRLAGGQETQYF.

This sequence joins TRBV28 and TRBJ2-7; 10 bases are shared with TRBD2. CDR3 length equals 13 residues. Trimming took 4 bases from V and 4 from J; bases not matched to a gene: 1. Per germline, CDR1 MDHEN and CDR2 SYDVKM. DNA of the CDR3: TGTGCCAGCAGTTGGACTAGCGGATACGAGCAGTACTTC. It codes for CASSWTSGYEQYF.

This sequence joins TRBV28 and TRBJ1-2, with 7 bases fitting TRBD1. Germline trimming cut 5 bases from V and 3 bases from J; bases unmatched to any gene: 3. Germline CDR1 and CDR2: MDHEN and SYDVKM. The CDR3 covers 13 residues. CDR3 region: CASSLGTDYGYTF. In DNA, the CDR3 is TGTGCCAGCAGTCTGGGGACAGACTATGGCTACACCTTC.

The V and J genes are TRBV5-1 and TRBJ2-2; 9 nucleotides align to TRBD1. This CDR3 has 13 residues. The V gene end was trimmed by 5 bases and the J gene end by 4 bases; junction bases not matched to a gene: 0. Germline V lookup: CDR1 SGHRS, CDR2 YFSETQ. CDR3 loop: CASRQGATGELFF. DNA for the CDR3: TGCGCCAGCAGACAGGGGGCCACCGGGGAGCTGTTTTTT.

J is TRBJ2-6 and V is TRBV28; 8 nucleotides align to TRBD1. The V gene's germline CDR1 is MDHEN and CDR2 SYDVKM. The CDR3 totals 17 residues. Trimming removed 5 bases from V and 0 bases from J; junction bases left unmatched: 6. The CDR3 protein is CASSLTGAYSGANVLTF. DNA for the CDR3: TGTGCCAGCAGTCTGACAGGGGCCTACTCTGGGGCCAACGTCCTGACTTTC.

This chain uses TRBV4-2 with TRBJ1-5, with 7 bases identical to TRBD1. This CDR3 contains 15 residues. Germline CDR1 is LGHNA and CDR2 is YNFKEQ. V lost 0 bases, J lost 8 bases, and 7 bases stayed unmatched. The CDR3 bases are TGTGCCAGCAGCCAAGATTTGAGACAGGGAGAGCCCCAGCATTTT. It codes for CASSQDLRQGEPQHF.

The chain links TRBV7-9 to TRBJ1-1; D gene unclear. CDR1 is SEHNR and CDR2 is FQNEAQ in the germline V gene (reference sequence). The V and J ends lost 3 bases and 2 bases respectively, with 7 bases between them. The CDR3 is 13 residues long. CDR3 nucleotides: TGTGCCAGCAGCTTCCAGACAAACACTGAAGCTTTCTTT. It yields the protein CASSFQTNTEAFF.

The V call is TRBV5-8, the J call TRBJ1-5; 11 positions match TRBD1. The CDR3 consists of 15 residues. Germline CDR1 is SGHTS and CDR2 is YDEGEE. V gave up 4 bases and J gave up 6 bases; unmatched junction bases: 6. The CDR3 sequence is CASSHGQGAGQPQHF. DNA of the CDR3: TGTGCCAGCAGCCATGGACAGGGGGCCGGTCAGCCCCAGCATTTT.

V gene TRBV4-1 combines with J gene TRBJ2-7, with a possible D match to TRBD2 (5 bases). The CDR3 loop spans 15 amino acids. V was trimmed by 1 base and J by 4 bases, leaving 14 bases between them. Germline CDR1 is MGHRA and CDR2 is YSYEKL. Here the CDR3 reads CASSQGARGEYEQYF. Written as DNA, the CDR3 is TGCGCCAGCAGCCAAGGGGCCCGGGGTGAATACGAGCAGTACTTC.